These T cell receptor beta chains were read from a single sample in a study of naive and memory T cell subsets. MiXCR was run by TCRdb on the UMI-ligation and nested PCR reads, yielding one entry per CDR3 protein. Altogether about 90,000 distinct CDR3 sequences are present, about 11% being singletons, with the ten largest covering about 0.14%. The sample consisted of naive CD4+ T cells from blood. These receptors were taken from a human donor in good health. Both conserved end residues are part of each CDR3. D genes are given only for firm matches. Clone size is stated in some rows and not others, as once, few, many or a class when expanded.

cdr3_length: 15
v_call: TRBV5-4
d_call: .
j_call: TRBJ2-1
clone_size: many
cdr3_aa: CASSFTGMGYNEQFF
cdr3_nt: TGTGCCAGCAGCTTTACGGGGATGGGTTACAATGAGCAGTTCTTC

cdr3_length: 14
v_call: TRBV20-1
d_call: TRBD1
j_call: TRBJ1-5
clone_size: .
cdr3_aa: CSAVRDSSNQPQHF
cdr3_nt: TGCAGTGCTGTCCGGGACAGTAGCAATCAGCCCCAGCATTTT

cdr3_length: 15
v_call: TRBV5-1
d_call: TRBD2
j_call: TRBJ2-1
clone_size: .
cdr3_aa: CASSFGTSGRYEQFF
cdr3_nt: TGCGCCAGCAGTTTCGGGACTAGCGGGAGGTATGAGCAGTTCTTC

cdr3_length: 14
v_call: TRBV7-9
d_call: .
j_call: TRBJ1-4
clone_size: few
cdr3_aa: CASSLGDLNEKLFF
cdr3_nt: TGTGCCAGCAGCTTAGGGGACCTGAATGAAAAACTGTTTTTT

cdr3_length: 12
v_call: TRBV7-9
d_call: .
j_call: TRBJ2-3
clone_size: few
cdr3_aa: CASSFRRDTQYF
cdr3_nt: TGTGCCAGCAGCTTTAGGCGGGATACGCAGTATTTT

cdr3_length: 14
v_call: TRBV5-1
d_call: .
j_call: TRBJ1-6
clone_size: .
cdr3_aa: CASSLAAYNSPLHF
cdr3_nt: TGCGCCAGCAGCTTGGCGGCTTATAATTCACCCCTCCACTTT

cdr3_length: 13
v_call: TRBV7-2
d_call: .
j_call: TRBJ1-5
clone_size: few
cdr3_aa: CASSPRPDQPQHF
cdr3_nt: TGTGCCAGCAGCCCTCGCCCTGATCAGCCCCAGCATTTT

cdr3_length: 14
v_call: TRBV27
d_call: .
j_call: TRBJ2-3
clone_size: .
cdr3_aa: CASSLSASTDTQYF
cdr3_nt: TGTGCCAGCAGTTTATCGGCGAGCACAGATACGCAGTATTTT

cdr3_length: 11
v_call: TRBV4-3
d_call: .
j_call: TRBJ1-2
clone_size: .
cdr3_aa: CASSQGDGYTF
cdr3_nt: TGCGCCAGCAGCCAGGGAGATGGCTACACCTTC

cdr3_length: 16
v_call: TRBV9
d_call: .
j_call: TRBJ2-2
clone_size: .
cdr3_aa: CASSVVAGAITGELFF
cdr3_nt: TGTGCCAGCAGCGTAGTTGCGGGGGCGATCACCGGGGAGCTGTTTTTT

cdr3_length: 13
v_call: TRBV20-1
d_call: .
j_call: TRBJ2-7
clone_size: .
cdr3_aa: CSASGGTPYEQYF
cdr3_nt: TGCAGTGCTAGCGGTGGGACTCCCTACGAGCAGTACTTC

cdr3_length: 15
v_call: TRBV20-1
d_call: TRBD1
j_call: TRBJ1-2
clone_size: .
cdr3_aa: CSASGTGAFSYGYTF
cdr3_nt: TGCAGTGCTAGCGGGACAGGGGCCTTCAGCTATGGCTACACCTTC

cdr3_length: 14
v_call: TRBV6-5
d_call: .
j_call: TRBJ2-6
clone_size: few
cdr3_aa: CASSSKSGANVLTF
cdr3_nt: TGTGCCAGCAGCTCCAAGTCTGGGGCCAACGTCCTGACTTTC

cdr3_length: 17
v_call: TRBV20-1
d_call: TRBD2
j_call: TRBJ2-7
clone_size: few
cdr3_aa: CSARDNRRGLAGDEQYF
cdr3_nt: TGCAGTGCTAGAGATAACAGGCGGGGACTAGCGGGGGACGAGCAGTACTTC

cdr3_length: 14
v_call: TRBV29-1
d_call: TRBD1
j_call: TRBJ2-1
clone_size: many
cdr3_aa: CSVSGGFSDNEQFF
cdr3_nt: TGCAGCGTTTCAGGGGGCTTTTCAGACAATGAGCAGTTCTTC

cdr3_length: 15
v_call: TRBV5-1
d_call: TRBD1
j_call: TRBJ1-4
clone_size: few
cdr3_aa: CASRAYGTANEKLFF
cdr3_nt: TGCGCCAGCCGTGCCTACGGGACAGCTAATGAAAAACTGTTTTTT

cdr3_length: 14
v_call: TRBV18
d_call: TRBD1
j_call: TRBJ2-1
clone_size: .
cdr3_aa: CASSRDSSFNEQFF
cdr3_nt: TGTGCCAGCTCACGGGACAGCTCTTTCAATGAGCAGTTCTTC

cdr3_length: 13
v_call: TRBV20-1
d_call: TRBD1
j_call: TRBJ1-2
clone_size: many
cdr3_aa: CSAGGQTNYGYTF
cdr3_nt: TGCAGTGCTGGGGGACAGACTAACTATGGCTACACCTTC

cdr3_length: 16
v_call: TRBV5-1
d_call: TRBD2
j_call: TRBJ2-3
clone_size: .
cdr3_aa: CASSVTSGGGTDTQYF
cdr3_nt: TGCGCCAGCAGCGTGACTAGCGGGGGCGGCACAGATACGCAGTATTTT

cdr3_length: 13
v_call: TRBV29-1
d_call: TRBD1
j_call: TRBJ1-2
clone_size: few
cdr3_aa: CSVPGQGGDGYTF
cdr3_nt: TGCAGCGTCCCGGGACAGGGGGGTGATGGCTACACCTTC

cdr3_length: 13
v_call: TRBV7-2
d_call: TRBD1
j_call: TRBJ2-5
clone_size: .
cdr3_aa: CASSLDRVETQYF
cdr3_nt: TGTGCCAGCAGCCTAGACAGGGTAGAGACCCAGTACTTC

cdr3_length: 15
v_call: TRBV20-1
d_call: .
j_call: TRBJ2-1
clone_size: many
cdr3_aa: CSAKFGPPSYNEQFF
cdr3_nt: TGCAGTGCTAAATTTGGGCCTCCATCGTACAATGAGCAGTTCTTC

cdr3_length: 10
v_call: TRBV2
d_call: .
j_call: TRBJ1-1
clone_size: few
cdr3_aa: CASSVTEAFF
cdr3_nt: TGTGCCAGCAGTGTCACTGAAGCTTTCTTT

cdr3_length: 16
v_call: TRBV15
d_call: .
j_call: TRBJ1-4
clone_size: few
cdr3_aa: CATSRGNVRAAEKLFF
cdr3_nt: TGTGCCACCAGCAGAGGGAACGTCCGGGCTGCCGAAAAACTGTTTTTT

cdr3_length: 9
v_call: TRBV6-5
d_call: .
j_call: TRBJ1-2
clone_size: few
cdr3_aa: CASHYGYTF
cdr3_nt: TGTGCCAGCCACTATGGCTACACCTTC

cdr3_length: 15
v_call: TRBV12-3/TRBV12-4
d_call: .
j_call: TRBJ2-5
clone_size: few
cdr3_aa: CASKGGTGDIETQYF
cdr3_nt: TGTGCCAGCAAGGGGGGGACAGGAGACATAGAGACCCAGTACTTC

cdr3_length: 14
v_call: TRBV12-3/TRBV12-4
d_call: .
j_call: TRBJ2-3
clone_size: .
cdr3_aa: CASSPQGNQGTQYF
cdr3_nt: TGTGCCAGCAGCCCTCAGGGTAATCAGGGTACGCAGTATTTT

cdr3_length: 17
v_call: TRBV4-3
d_call: TRBD1
j_call: TRBJ1-3
clone_size: few
cdr3_aa: CASSPGQGLSSGNTIYF
cdr3_nt: TGCGCCAGCAGCCCCGGACAGGGCCTAAGCTCTGGAAACACCATATATTTT

cdr3_length: 13
v_call: TRBV7-3
d_call: .
j_call: TRBJ2-5
clone_size: few
cdr3_aa: CASSLKGRETQYF
cdr3_nt: TGTGCCAGCAGCTTAAAAGGAAGAGAGACCCAGTACTTC

cdr3_length: 19
v_call: TRBV7-2
d_call: .
j_call: TRBJ2-6
clone_size: few
cdr3_aa: CASAPLGVERLSGANVLTF
cdr3_nt: TGTGCCAGCGCACCGTTGGGGGTCGAACGTCTCTCTGGGGCCAACGTCCTGACTTTC

cdr3_length: 13
v_call: TRBV4-1
d_call: .
j_call: TRBJ2-3
clone_size: many
cdr3_aa: CASSQFRSDTQYF
cdr3_nt: TGCGCCAGCAGCCAATTCAGGTCGGATACGCAGTATTTT

cdr3_length: 16
v_call: TRBV5-1
d_call: TRBD2
j_call: TRBJ2-7
clone_size: few
cdr3_aa: CASRNGGLAGAYEQYF
cdr3_nt: TGCGCCAGCAGAAACGGAGGGCTAGCGGGAGCCTACGAGCAGTACTTC

cdr3_length: 15
v_call: TRBV12-3/TRBV12-4
d_call: .
j_call: TRBJ2-2
clone_size: few
cdr3_aa: CASSFQAPNTGELFF
cdr3_nt: TGTGCCAGCAGTTTTCAGGCGCCGAACACCGGGGAGCTGTTTTTT

cdr3_length: 13
v_call: TRBV5-6
d_call: .
j_call: TRBJ2-7
clone_size: .
cdr3_aa: CASSQDRSYEQYF
cdr3_nt: TGTGCCAGCAGCCAGGACAGATCCTACGAGCAGTACTTC

cdr3_length: 13
v_call: TRBV2
d_call: .
j_call: TRBJ2-3
clone_size: .
cdr3_aa: CASIQGRTDTQYF
cdr3_nt: TGTGCCAGCATTCAGGGGAGGACAGATACGCAGTATTTT

cdr3_length: 16
v_call: TRBV18
d_call: TRBD1
j_call: TRBJ1-1
clone_size: .
cdr3_aa: CASSPEDDRGRGEAFF
cdr3_nt: TGTGCCAGCTCACCAGAAGACGACAGGGGACGTGGTGAAGCTTTCTTT

cdr3_length: 15
v_call: TRBV10-3
d_call: .
j_call: TRBJ1-6
clone_size: many
cdr3_aa: CAISNRSSYNSPLHF
cdr3_nt: TGTGCCATCAGTAACAGGAGCTCCTATAATTCACCCCTCCACTTT

cdr3_length: 15
v_call: TRBV7-2
d_call: .
j_call: TRBJ2-5
clone_size: .
cdr3_aa: CASSLLIAPQETQYF
cdr3_nt: TGTGCCAGCAGCTTACTGATAGCGCCCCAAGAGACCCAGTACTTC

cdr3_length: 15
v_call: TRBV20-1
d_call: TRBD2
j_call: TRBJ2-3
clone_size: few
cdr3_aa: CSARDMRGGTDTQYF
cdr3_nt: TGCAGTGCTAGAGATATGCGGGGGGGCACAGATACGCAGTATTTT

cdr3_length: 14
v_call: TRBV30
d_call: .
j_call: TRBJ1-2
clone_size: few
cdr3_aa: CAWSVGFNNYGYTF
cdr3_nt: TGTGCCTGGAGTGTGGGCTTCAATAACTATGGCTACACCTTC

cdr3_length: 11
v_call: TRBV25-1
d_call: .
j_call: TRBJ2-7
clone_size: .
cdr3_aa: CASRGNGEQYF
cdr3_nt: TGTGCCAGCAGGGGGAACGGCGAGCAGTACTTC

cdr3_length: 13
v_call: TRBV7-9
d_call: .
j_call: TRBJ1-1
clone_size: few
cdr3_aa: CASSTKMNTEAFF
cdr3_nt: TGTGCCAGCAGCACTAAAATGAACACTGAAGCTTTCTTT

cdr3_length: 16
v_call: TRBV9
d_call: TRBD2
j_call: TRBJ2-1
clone_size: .
cdr3_aa: CASSVGPGGWGNEQFF
cdr3_nt: TGTGCCAGCAGCGTAGGCCCCGGGGGGTGGGGAAATGAGCAGTTCTTC

cdr3_length: 16
v_call: TRBV7-9
d_call: .
j_call: TRBJ1-6
clone_size: .
cdr3_aa: CASSRSSSSYNSPLHF
cdr3_nt: TGTGCCAGCAGCCGCAGCTCCAGCTCCTATAATTCACCCCTCCACTTT

cdr3_length: 14
v_call: TRBV6-6
d_call: .
j_call: TRBJ1-1
clone_size: .
cdr3_aa: CASRQPPGPDEAFF
cdr3_nt: TGTGCCAGCAGGCAACCCCCCGGACCCGATGAAGCTTTCTTT

cdr3_length: 15
v_call: TRBV7-8
d_call: .
j_call: TRBJ2-1
clone_size: .
cdr3_aa: CASSLEARVVSEQFF
cdr3_nt: TGTGCCAGCAGCTTAGAGGCCAGGGTCGTTAGTGAGCAGTTCTTC

cdr3_length: 16
v_call: TRBV4-2
d_call: .
j_call: TRBJ2-7
clone_size: .
cdr3_aa: CASSQVRPGGIYEQYF
cdr3_nt: TGTGCCAGCAGCCAAGTTAGGCCAGGCGGGATCTACGAGCAGTACTTC

cdr3_length: 17
v_call: TRBV2
d_call: .
j_call: TRBJ1-3
clone_size: many
cdr3_aa: CASSRWGQQLGGNTIYF
cdr3_nt: TGTGCCAGCAGTAGATGGGGGCAGCAGCTAGGCGGAAACACCATATATTTT

cdr3_length: 15
v_call: TRBV20-1
d_call: TRBD2
j_call: TRBJ2-3
clone_size: .
cdr3_aa: CSARVDREGTDTQYF
cdr3_nt: TGCAGTGCTAGAGTGGATCGGGAGGGCACAGATACGCAGTATTTT

cdr3_length: 15
v_call: TRBV4-2
d_call: .
j_call: TRBJ1-5
clone_size: few
cdr3_aa: CASSQEWGGGQPQHF
cdr3_nt: TGTGCCAGCAGCCAAGAGTGGGGGGGAGGGCAGCCCCAGCATTTT

cdr3_length: 11
v_call: TRBV5-8
d_call: .
j_call: TRBJ2-7
clone_size: many
cdr3_aa: CASSPPYEQYF
cdr3_nt: TGTGCCAGCAGTCCCCCCTACGAGCAGTACTTC

cdr3_length: 14
v_call: TRBV5-4
d_call: .
j_call: TRBJ2-5
clone_size: few
cdr3_aa: CASSSQMTGETQYF
cdr3_nt: TGTGCCAGCAGCTCCCAGATGACAGGAGAGACCCAGTACTTC